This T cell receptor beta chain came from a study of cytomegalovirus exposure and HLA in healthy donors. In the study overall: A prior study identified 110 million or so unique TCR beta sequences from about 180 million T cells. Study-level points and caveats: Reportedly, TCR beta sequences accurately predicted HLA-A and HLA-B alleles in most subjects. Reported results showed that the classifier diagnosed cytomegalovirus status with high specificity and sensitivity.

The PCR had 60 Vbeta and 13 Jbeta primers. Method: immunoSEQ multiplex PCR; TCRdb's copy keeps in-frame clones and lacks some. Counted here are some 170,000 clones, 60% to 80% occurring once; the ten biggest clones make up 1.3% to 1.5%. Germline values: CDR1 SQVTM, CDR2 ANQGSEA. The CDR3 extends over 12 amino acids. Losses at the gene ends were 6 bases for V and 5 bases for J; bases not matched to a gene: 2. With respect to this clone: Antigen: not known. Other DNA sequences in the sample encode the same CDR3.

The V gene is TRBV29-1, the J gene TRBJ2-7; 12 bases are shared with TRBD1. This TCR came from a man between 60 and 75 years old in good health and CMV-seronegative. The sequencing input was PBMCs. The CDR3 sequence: CSVGQGADEQYF. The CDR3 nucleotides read TGCAGCGTGGGACAGGGGGCCGACGAGCAGTACTTC.